The 9 T cell receptor beta chains below come from one sample, sequenced in a study of control samples from healthy donors and cancer patients. Assay used: immunoSEQ multiplex PCR; TCRdb lists only in-frame clones, some missing. The table has more than 110,000 clones, about nine tenths seen once. The sample was blood. The receptor source for this set is a man aged 25-40 years in good health.

The chain is built from TRBV7-2 and TRBJ2-1; 8 positions agree with TRBD1. The germline gives CDR1 SGHTA, CDR2 FQGNSA. The CDR3 loop spans 15 amino acids. The J segment lost 10 bases and the V segment lost 5 bases, leaving 13 bases of the junction unmatched. CDR3 sequence: CASSPRTGSFQEQFF. The CDR3 DNA follows: TGTGCCAGCAGCCCCCGGACAGGGTCCTTCCAAGAGCAGTTCTTC.

CDR3 in DNA: TGCGCCAGCAGCCAAGTTCCTCAGGGGGCTACTGAAGCTTTCTTT. Amino acids: CASSQVPQGATEAFF. The V gene is TRBV4-3, the J gene TRBJ1-1, with 8 bases lining up with TRBD1. CDR3 length: 15 amino acids. The V and J ends lost 1 base and 5 bases, in that order; junction bases with no gene match: 6. Germline CDR1 reads LGHNA; CDR2 reads YSLEER.

Here the CDR3 DNA reads TGTGCCAGCAGTTATTCTGATTTTAGCGGCTACAATGAGCAGTTCTTC. This gives the protein CASSYSDFSGYNEQFF. V and J are TRBV6-6 and TRBJ2-1, with D possibly being TRBD2 (6 bases). CDR1 and CDR2 (germline): MNHNY, SVGAGI (reference sequence). V lost 3 bases to trimming and J lost 3 bases, with 15 bases between them. CDR3 length: 16 amino acids.

This chain links TRBV7-2 with TRBJ2-1; TRBD2 matches at 10 bases. J was trimmed by 7 bases and V by 5 bases; bases with no gene match: 5. This CDR3 has 14 amino acids. Germline V CDR1 and CDR2: SGHTA, FQGNSA. The chain's CDR3 is CASSPGTSVNEQFF. The CDR3 DNA reads as TGTGCCAGCAGCCCCGGGACTAGCGTGAATGAGCAGTTCTTC.

The V call is TRBV7-3, the J call TRBJ1-1; possibly TRBD1 for D (6 bases). Germline values: CDR1 SGHTA, CDR2 FQGTGA. The V gene lost 6 bases and the J gene lost 3 bases, with 11 bases spanning the gap. CDR3 length: 13 residues. CDR3 DNA: TGTGCCAGCAGTGAACAGGGTTACACTGAAGCTTTCTTT. Protein sequence: CASSEQGYTEAFF.

The rearrangement joins TRBV11-3 to TRBJ2-1; the match to TRBD2 covers 10 bases. The CDR3 runs to 15 residues. Per the germline V gene, CDR1 is SGHNT and CDR2 is YENEEA. Trimming took 1 base from V and 3 from J; bases not matched to a gene: 0. DNA of the CDR3: TGTGCCAGCAGCTTAGGGACTAGCGGCTACAATGAGCAGTTCTTC. As protein: CASSLGTSGYNEQFF.

The chain combines TRBV30 with TRBJ2-3; possibly TRBD1 for D (7 bases). Germline V gene sequence: CDR1 GTSNPN, CDR2 SVGIG (reference sequence). The V end lost 3 bases, the J end lost 5 bases, and 15 bases lay between the germline ends. This CDR3 is 14 amino acids long. The CDR3 DNA is TGTGCCTGGAGAGGAGGGGGCATTGGAGATACGCAGTATTTT. Its translation: CAWRGGGIGDTQYF.

J is TRBJ1-3 and V is TRBV7-6; 7 nucleotides match TRBD1. The germline CDR1 and CDR2 sequences are SGHVS and FNYEAQ. V gave up 2 bases and J gave up 4 bases; unmatched junction bases: 5. This CDR3 is 15 amino acids long. For the CDR3, the DNA is TGTGCCAGCAGCTTAAAGGGGGCAGGAGGAAACACCATATATTTT. Translating it yields CASSLKGAGGNTIYF.

The chain combines TRBV4-1 with TRBJ2-7; 7 positions agree with TRBD2. This CDR3 has 16 amino acids. With V trimmed by 1 base and J by 4 bases, 10 bases remained unmatched. Germline loops: CDR1 MGHRA, CDR2 YSYEKL. The CDR3 reads CASSQASTSSVYEQYF. The DNA of the CDR3 is TGCGCCAGCAGCCAAGCCTCGACTAGCTCAGTATACGAGCAGTACTTC.